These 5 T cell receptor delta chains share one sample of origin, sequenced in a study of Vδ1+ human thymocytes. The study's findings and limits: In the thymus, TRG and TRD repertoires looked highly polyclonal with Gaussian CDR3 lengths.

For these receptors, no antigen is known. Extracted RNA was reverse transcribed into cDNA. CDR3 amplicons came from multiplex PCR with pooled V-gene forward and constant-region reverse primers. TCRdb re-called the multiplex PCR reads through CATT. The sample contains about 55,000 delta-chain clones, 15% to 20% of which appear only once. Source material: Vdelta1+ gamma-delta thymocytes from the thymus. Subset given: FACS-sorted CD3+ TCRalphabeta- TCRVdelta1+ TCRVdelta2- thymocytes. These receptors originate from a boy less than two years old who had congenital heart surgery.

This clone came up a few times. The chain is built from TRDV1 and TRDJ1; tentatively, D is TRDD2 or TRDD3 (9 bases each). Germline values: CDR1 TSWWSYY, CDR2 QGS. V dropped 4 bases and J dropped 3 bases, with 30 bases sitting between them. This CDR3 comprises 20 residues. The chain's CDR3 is CALGGQPFLRVGIRADKLIF. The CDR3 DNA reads TGTGCTCTTGGGGGACAACCCTTCCTACGAGTGGGGATACGGGCCGATAAACTCATCTTT.

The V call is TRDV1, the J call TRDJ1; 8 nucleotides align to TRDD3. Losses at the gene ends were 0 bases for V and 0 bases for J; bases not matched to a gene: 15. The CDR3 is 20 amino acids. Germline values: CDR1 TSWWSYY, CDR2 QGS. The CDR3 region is CALGELAGVLGGSYTDKLIF. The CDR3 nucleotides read TGTGCTCTTGGGGAACTAGCGGGGGTACTGGGGGGCTCGTACACCGATAAACTCATCTTT.

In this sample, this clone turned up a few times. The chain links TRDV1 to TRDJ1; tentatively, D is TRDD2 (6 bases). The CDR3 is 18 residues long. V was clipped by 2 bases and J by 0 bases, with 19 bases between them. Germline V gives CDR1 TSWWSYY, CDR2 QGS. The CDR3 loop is CALGEILHPDADTDKLIF. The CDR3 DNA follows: TGTGCTCTTGGGGAAATCCTACATCCGGATGCCGACACCGATAAACTCATCTTT.

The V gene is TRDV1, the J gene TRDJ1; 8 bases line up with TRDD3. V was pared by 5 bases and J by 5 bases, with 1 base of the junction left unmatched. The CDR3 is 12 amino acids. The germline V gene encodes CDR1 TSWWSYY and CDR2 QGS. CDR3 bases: TGTGCTCTTGGGTACTGGGGGGATAAACTCATCTTT. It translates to CALGYWGDKLIF.

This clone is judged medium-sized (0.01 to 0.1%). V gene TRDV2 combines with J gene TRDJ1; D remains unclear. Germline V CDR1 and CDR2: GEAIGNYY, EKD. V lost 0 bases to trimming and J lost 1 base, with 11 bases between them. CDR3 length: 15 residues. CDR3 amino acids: CACDTEPDGTDKLIF. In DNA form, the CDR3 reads TGTGCCTGTGACACCGAACCTGACGGCACCGATAAACTCATCTTT.